The present T cell receptor beta chain was sequenced within a study of graft-versus-host responses after intestinal transplantation. The overall study: Multivisceral, liver-intestinal, or isolated intestinal transplants were performed in recipients. Once they had received anti-thymocyte globulin induction, all recipients took tacrolimus and steroids for approximately three years. Study results and limitations: Allograft graft-versus-host to host-versus-graft clonal ratios ran high in patients with graft-donor T cell macrochimerism. GvH clones were found in recipient marrow; some appeared first in ileum or blood.

Clones were sequenced by immunoSEQ multiplex PCR, and TCRdb holds only the in-frame ones, with some missing. The sample lists roughly 51,000 clones; approximately 88% were seen once. Remarks on this clone: The antigen is not known.

Germline-derived CDR1 and CDR2 are SGHRS and YFSETQ. The CDR3 consists of 15 residues. V lost 0 bases to trimming and J lost 1 base, with 11 bases between them. This receptor was taken from a human donor who was the organ donor for an intestinal transplant. The rearrangement uses TRBV5-1 and TRBJ2-7; D not certain. Sequenced material: unstimulated CD4+ T cells sorted from spleen or lymph node cells, taken before transplant. The CDR3 protein is CASSLGGPLSYEQYF. The CDR3 DNA is TGCGCCAGCAGCTTGGGCGGCCCTCTTTCCTACGAGCAGTACTTC.